These T cell receptor beta chains were read from a single sample in a study of neurological immune-mediated disorders. TCRdb independently ran MiXCR on the 5' RACE reads; one entry per CDR3 protein. Counted here are roughly 120,000 distinct CDR3 sequences, roughly 3.1% occurring once; the ten biggest clones make up over 1%. The sequenced sample consisted of PBMCs. The receptors shown here come from a woman between 25 and 40 years old with multiple sclerosis. Both conserved end residues are part of each CDR3. A D gene is named only where the DNA matches it firmly. Some rows have no size entry. The others give once, few or many, or a class for an expanded clone.

size	V	J	D	CDR3	DNA
few	TRBV29-1	TRBJ1-1	TRBD1	CSVQLRGSGTEAFF	TGCAGCGTTCAGCTCAGGGGGTCGGGCACTGAAGCTTTCTTT
-	TRBV12-2	TRBJ2-3	-	CASRLVMDRGRSTDTQYF	TGTGCAAGTCGCTTAGTAATGGACAGGGGTAGGAGCACAGATACGCAGTATTTT
many	TRBV12-3/TRBV12-4	TRBJ2-7	TRBD1	CASSRGQGNEQYF	TGTGCCAGCTCTCGAGGACAGGGGAACGAGCAGTACTTC
many	TRBV7-2	TRBJ1-1	TRBD1	CASGQGDTEAFF	TGTGCCAGTGGACAGGGAGACACTGAAGCTTTCTTT
many	TRBV20-1	TRBJ2-7	-	CSARESATYEQYF	TGCAGTGCTAGAGAGTCAGCCACCTACGAGCAGTACTTC
many	TRBV18	TRBJ2-1	TRBD2	CASSPSTSGANNEQFF	TGTGCCAGCTCACCATCAACTAGCGGAGCTAACAATGAGCAGTTCTTC
many	TRBV10-2	TRBJ1-3	-	CASGPGGSGNTIYF	TGCGCCAGCGGGCCGGGGGGCTCTGGAAACACCATATATTTT
-	TRBV20-1	TRBJ1-2	TRBD1	CSASTQGAWGGYTF	TGCAGTGCTAGCACCCAGGGGGCATGGGGAGGCTACACCTTC
-	TRBV6-2/TRBV6-3	TRBJ2-1	-	CASSYSWVYNEQFF	TGTGCCAGCAGTTACTCGTGGGTTTACAATGAGCAGTTCTTC
many	TRBV6-1	TRBJ2-3	-	CASSELGEGGTDTQYF	TGTGCCAGCAGTGAACTTGGGGAGGGGGGCACAGATACGCAGTATTTT
many	TRBV12-3/TRBV12-4	TRBJ1-2	-	CASSFGAGRTNYGYTF	TGTGCCAGCAGTTTTGGGGCTGGTAGAACCAACTATGGCTACACCTTC
many	TRBV20-1	TRBJ2-3	TRBD2	CSAPRLSGRILNTQYF	TGCAGTGCACCTCGTCTAAGCGGGAGAATTTTAAATACGCAGTATTTT
many	TRBV12-3/TRBV12-4	TRBJ2-7	TRBD1	CASSTSGTGLYEQYF	TGTGCCAGCAGCACCTCCGGGACAGGGCTCTACGAGCAGTACTTC
many	TRBV10-3	TRBJ2-3	TRBD2	CAISPGLAGVVDTQYF	TGTGCCATCAGTCCGGGACTAGCGGGGGTCGTAGATACGCAGTATTTT
many	TRBV5-1	TRBJ1-5	-	CASSLAPGPRPQHF	TGCGCCAGCAGCTTGGCCCCAGGGCCCAGGCCCCAGCATTTT
many	TRBV27	TRBJ1-2	-	CASSLSRVSNYGYTF	TGTGCCAGCAGTTTATCGAGAGTTTCTAACTATGGCTACACCTTC
many	TRBV7-2	TRBJ2-1	TRBD2	CASSATSGHYNEQFF	TGTGCCAGCAGCGCGACTAGCGGGCACTACAATGAGCAGTTCTTC
many	TRBV6-1	TRBJ1-1	-	CASSTRGIMNTEAFF	TGTGCCAGCAGTACCCGTGGAATAATGAACACTGAAGCTTTCTTT